Presented here are 5 T cell receptor beta chains from one specimen sequenced in a study of T-cell memory formation after mild COVID-19. TCRdb used MiXCR to reprocess the 5' RACE reads, holding one entry per CDR3 protein. The sample shows 300,000 to 400,000 distinct CDR3 sequences, 10% to 15% of them seen only once. The sequencing input was PBMCs or a T cell subset sorted from them (not recorded which). The receptors come from a man aged 18-30 years who had mild COVID-19 (a few samples of this study predate the infection). Cell type and time point are not known.

The chain links TRBV5-1 to TRBJ1-4, with D tentatively TRBD1 (5 bases). Germline lookup yields CDR1 SGHRS and CDR2 YFSETQ. The CDR3 covers 15 residues. V lost 4 bases to trimming and J lost 1 base, with 11 bases between them. CDR3 amino acids: CASSRGEITNEKLFF. DNA for the CDR3: TGCGCCAGCAGCCGGGGGGAAATAACTAATGAAAAACTGTTTTTT.

This chain uses TRBV6-6 with TRBJ2-3, with D possibly being TRBD2 (6 bases). Germline values: CDR1 MNHNY, CDR2 SVGAGI (reference sequence). The ends were cut back, 7 bases at V and 6 bases at J, with 17 bases in the middle. The CDR3 totals 14 residues. This CDR3 is CASIPREAGDTQYF. Written as DNA, the CDR3 is TGTGCCAGCATCCCCAGGGAGGCGGGGGATACGCAGTATTTT.

The chain carries TRBV4-3 and TRBJ2-7; D possibly corresponds to TRBD1 (6 bases). Trimming removed 3 bases from V and 3 bases from J, with 12 bases in between. Looked up from germline, CDR1 is LGHNA and CDR2 is YSLEER. The CDR3 runs to 14 residues. The CDR3 DNA is TGCGCCAGCAGCCAGGAACGGACAGTCTACGAGCAGTACTTC. Translated: CASSQERTVYEQYF.

This chain connects TRBV5-1 to TRBJ2-5; D possibly matches TRBD1 or TRBD2 (5 bases each). V was cut by 3 bases and J by 3 bases, with 9 bases left in between. In germline, CDR1 is SGHRS, CDR2 YFSETQ. This CDR3 is 13 amino acids long. In nucleotides, the CDR3 is TGCGCCAGCAGCTCAGTGGGGGAAGAGACCCAGTACTTC. Its protein is CASSSVGEETQYF. The full variable domain, with the rest looked up from reference TRBV5-1 and TRBJ2-5, is KAGVTQTPRYLIKTRGQQVTLSCSPISGHRSVSWYQQTPGQGLQFLFEYFSETQRNKGNFPGRFSGRQFSNSRSEMNVSTLELGDSALYLCASSSVGEETQYFGPGTRLLVL.

The chain uses TRBV12-3 or TRBV12-4 and TRBJ2-7; D perhaps matches TRBD1 (6 bases). V was clipped by 6 bases and J by 6 bases, with 15 bases between them. The CDR3 has 13 amino acids. Written as DNA, the CDR3 is TGTGCCAGCAGAAGAACAGGGTCAGGCGAGCAGTACTTC. Protein product: CASRRTGSGEQYF.